A selection of T cell receptor beta chains follows, all from one sample in a study of control samples from healthy donors and cancer patients. Profiling relied on immunoSEQ multiplex PCR, and the TCRdb table lists in-frame clones only, not all of them. This sample has over 65,000 clones; about 93% occur once, and the top ten carry 6.2%. Sequenced material: blood. Receptors were obtained from a woman in her 40s in good health. CDR3s include the opening cysteine and the closing phenylalanine or tryptophan. D genes are given only for firm matches. Only some rows state a clone size, as once, few, many or a class for expanded clones.

J | V | size | D | CDR3 | DNA
TRBJ1-2 | TRBV15 | . | . | CATSRGRTQIYGYTF | TGTGCCACCAGCAGAGGACGTACCCAGATCTATGGCTACACCTTC
TRBJ1-6 | TRBV7-9 | . | . | CASSSDRNYYNSPLHF | TGTGCCAGCAGCTCAGACAGGAACTACTATAATTCACCCCTCCACTTT
TRBJ2-3 | TRBV9 | . | . | CASSPSGYTDTQYF | TGTGCCAGCAGCCCTTCAGGATACACAGATACGCAGTATTTT
TRBJ1-2 | TRBV28 | . | . | CASHRRNINYGYTF | TGTGCCAGCCACAGGCGGAACATCAACTATGGCTACACCTTC
TRBJ2-3 | TRBV6-4 | . | TRBD2 | CASSEGPAGGSTDTQYF | TGTGCCAGCAGTGAGGGTCCCGCGGGGGGAAGCACAGATACGCAGTATTTT
TRBJ2-3 | TRBV7-7 | . | TRBD1 | CASSPFRGGADTQYF | TGTGCCAGCAGCCCTTTCAGAGGGGGCGCAGATACGCAGTATTTT
TRBJ1-5 | TRBV6-2/TRBV6-3 | . | . | CASSSGQRNQPQHF | TGTGCCAGCAGTTCTGGACAGCGCAATCAGCCCCAGCATTTT
TRBJ2-3 | TRBV11-2 | . | TRBD2 | CASTSGGTDTQYF | TGTGCCAGCACTAGCGGAGGGACAGATACGCAGTATTTT
TRBJ1-1 | TRBV5-4 | . | TRBD1 | CASSWDSGAEAFF | TGTGCCAGCAGCTGGGACAGTGGGGCTGAAGCTTTCTTT
TRBJ1-1 | TRBV19 | . | . | CASSTQRNTEAFF | TGTGCCAGTAGTACCCAAAGGAACACTGAAGCTTTCTTT
TRBJ2-7 | TRBV12-3/TRBV12-4 | . | . | CASRPFGDEQYF | TGTGCCAGCAGACCCTTTGGAGACGAGCAGTACTTC
TRBJ2-3 | TRBV27 | . | TRBD2 | CASSLWAGGTDTQYF | TGTGCCAGCAGTTTATGGGCGGGGGGTACAGATACGCAGTATTTT
TRBJ1-1 | TRBV7-2 | . | . | CASSLLVGNEAFF | TGTGCCAGCAGCCTCCTGGTAGGGAATGAAGCTTTCTTT
TRBJ2-5 | TRBV6-6 | once | . | CASMITDQETQYF | TGTGCCAGCATGATCACAGACCAAGAGACCCAGTACTTC
TRBJ1-1 | TRBV5-1 | . | . | CASSLLGTSMNTEAFF | TGCGCCAGCAGCTTGTTGGGGACATCCATGAACACTGAAGCTTTCTTT
TRBJ2-1 | TRBV2 | once | TRBD2 | CASLLAGYNEQFF | TGTGCCAGCTTACTAGCGGGATACAATGAGCAGTTCTTC
TRBJ2-7 | TRBV27 | . | . | CASSLLGEQYF | TGTGCCAGCAGTCTCCTAGGGGAGCAGTACTTC
TRBJ2-7 | TRBV6-2/TRBV6-3 | . | TRBD2 | CASSQSAGGPYEQYF | TGTGCCAGCAGCCAAAGCGCGGGAGGGCCCTACGAGCAGTACTTC
TRBJ2-7 | TRBV5-8 | . | TRBD2 | CASSLLAGGQGYEQYF | TGTGCCAGCAGCTTGTTAGCGGGAGGGCAGGGCTACGAGCAGTACTTC
TRBJ1-6 | TRBV7-2 | . | TRBD1 | CASSPGGGYSPLHF | TGTGCCAGCAGCCCAGGGGGGGGGTATTCACCCCTCCACTTT
TRBJ2-7 | TRBV2 | . | . | CASGADTYEQYF | TGTGCCAGCGGAGCGGACACCTACGAGCAGTACTTC
TRBJ2-5 | TRBV6-5 | . | TRBD1 | CASSYSRGTGIETQYF | TGTGCCAGCAGTTACTCGAGGGGGACAGGGATAGAGACCCAGTACTTC
TRBJ2-7 | TRBV5-4 | . | . | CASSSLGFGSKGYEQYF | TGTGCCAGCAGCTCACTCGGTTTTGGGTCAAAAGGGTACGAGCAGTACTTC
TRBJ1-4 | TRBV29-1 | . | . | CSVEAGTNEKLFF | TGCAGCGTTGAGGCAGGAACTAATGAAAAACTGTTTTTT
TRBJ2-7 | TRBV21-1 | . | . | CASSSTGLADEQYF | TGTGCCAGCAGCTCCACGGGACTAGCGGACGAGCAGTACTTC
TRBJ2-1 | TRBV29-1 | . | . | CSVEGTHYNEQFF | TGCAGCGTTGAAGGGACTCACTACAATGAGCAGTTCTTC
TRBJ2-3 | TRBV7-7 | . | . | CASSLVGGGTDTQYF | TGTGCCAGCAGCTTAGTGGGGGGAGGCACAGATACGCAGTATTTT
TRBJ2-4 | TRBV4-1 | . | . | CASSRPVAKNIQYF | TGCGCCAGCAGCCGTCCAGTAGCCAAAAACATTCAGTACTTC
TRBJ2-2 | TRBV7-9 | . | TRBD2 | CASSLTSGSHGELFF | TGTGCCAGCAGCTTAACTAGCGGGAGTCACGGGGAGCTGTTTTTT
TRBJ2-3 | TRBV5-1 | . | TRBD2 | CASSGRTSVTDTQYF | TGCGCCAGCAGCGGACGGACTAGCGTCACAGATACGCAGTATTTT
TRBJ1-1 | TRBV12-3/TRBV12-4 | . | . | CASSPTSTEAFF | TGTGCCAGCAGCCCGACAAGCACTGAAGCTTTCTTT
TRBJ1-5 | TRBV4-1 | . | TRBD1 | CASSQETGVEQPQHF | TGCGCCAGCAGCCAAGAGACAGGGGTTGAACAGCCCCAGCATTTT
TRBJ1-2 | TRBV2 | . | . | CASSLGGDNSIYGYTF | TGTGCCAGCAGCCTAGGGGGGGACAACTCGATCTATGGCTACACCTTC
TRBJ2-5 | TRBV10-3 | . | . | CAISDGQGETQYF | TGTGCCATCAGTGACGGGCAGGGAGAGACCCAGTACTTC
TRBJ1-2 | TRBV10-3 | . | TRBD1 | CAISDGTGALGSGYTF | TGTGCCATCAGCGACGGGACAGGGGCATTGGGGAGTGGCTACACCTTC
TRBJ1-1 | TRBV4-1 | . | . | CASSQEGWYTEAFF | TGCGCCAGCAGCCAAGAAGGGTGGTACACTGAAGCTTTCTTT
TRBJ2-7 | TRBV18 | . | . | CASSPPGIEQYF | TGTGCCAGCTCACCTCCCGGTATCGAGCAGTACTTC
TRBJ2-1 | TRBV19 | . | TRBD2 | CASSLGTSGDEQFF | TGTGCCAGTAGTCTCGGGACTAGCGGGGATGAGCAGTTCTTC
TRBJ2-3 | TRBV9 | . | TRBD2 | CASSVGAGETDTQYF | TGTGCCAGCAGCGTAGGGGCGGGGGAGACAGATACGCAGTATTTT
TRBJ2-3 | TRBV18 | once | . | CASSPTGYSTDTQYF | TGTGCCAGCTCACCAACGGGGTATAGCACAGATACGCAGTATTTT
TRBJ2-3 | TRBV7-2 | . | . | CASSLGRISTDTQYF | TGTGCCAGCAGCTTAGGTAGGATTAGCACAGATACGCAGTATTTT
TRBJ1-4 | TRBV5-6 | . | . | CASSLRRGEEKLFF | TGTGCCAGCAGCTTGAGGCGAGGGGAGGAAAAACTGTTTTTT
TRBJ1-5 | TRBV6-5 | . | . | CASSYSRGGQPQHF | TGTGCCAGCAGTTACTCGAGGGGGGGACAGCCCCAGCATTTT
TRBJ2-1 | TRBV7-9 | . | TRBD2 | CASSSLAGGQNEQFF | TGTGCCAGCAGCTCCTTAGCGGGGGGCCAGAATGAGCAGTTCTTC
TRBJ2-1 | TRBV4-2 | . | TRBD2 | CASSASGTSGNEQFF | TGTGCCAGCAGCGCTTCCGGGACTAGCGGCAATGAGCAGTTCTTC
TRBJ1-6 | TRBV19 | . | . | CAWLGVSPLHF | TGTGCCTGGCTCGGGGTTTCACCCCTCCACTTT